This passage covers 22 T cell receptor beta chains from one sample sequenced in a study of shared clonotypes between healthy human individuals. Data came from immunoSEQ multiplex PCR; TCRdb stores just in-frame clones and leaves some out. The data hold fewer than 600,000 clones, with roughly four fifths observed a single time. The sample consisted of PBMCs. Source of these receptors: a woman aged 40 to 55 in good health. Some clones in this sample may be carry-over from other donors' samples.

The chain links TRBV9 to TRBJ1-2, with a tentative D call TRBD1 (6 bases). With 3 bases removed from V and 8 bases from J, the gap between germline ends came to 11 bases. The CDR3 contains 12 residues. CDR1 is SGDLS and CDR2 is YYNGEE in the germline V gene. The DNA of the CDR3 is TGTGCCAGCAGCGAACAGGGAAAGGGCTACACCTTC. Translating it yields CASSEQGKGYTF. Together with reference TRBV9 and TRBJ1-2, the CDR3 gives the full variable domain: DSGVTQTPKHLITATGQRVTLRCSPRSGDLSVYWYQQSLDQGLQFLIQYYNGEERAKGNILERFSAQQFPDLHSELNLSSLELGDSALYFCASSEQGKGYTFGSGTRLTVV.

The chain couples TRBV7-9 to TRBJ1-2; TRBD1 agrees at 7 bases. The germline CDR1 and CDR2 sequences are SEHNR and FQNEAQ (reference sequence). The length of the CDR3 is 14 residues. V was pared by 2 bases and J by 8 bases, with 8 bases of the junction left unmatched. CDR3 sequence reads: CASSLSTGLYGYTF. CDR3 in DNA: TGTGCCAGCAGCTTATCGACAGGGTTATACGGCTACACCTTC.

The table lists this clone with a count of one. V and J are TRBV4-1 and TRBJ2-7; D remains unclear. CDR1 and CDR2 from the germline V gene are MGHRA and YSYEKL. V dropped 2 bases and J dropped 4 bases, with 12 bases sitting between them. The CDR3 runs to 14 residues. The CDR3 here is CASSQPRQSYEQYF. The CDR3 DNA reads TGCGCCAGCAGCCAACCCCGACAATCATACGAGCAGTACTTC.

About this clone: The identical CDR3 is also encoded by other nucleotide sequences in the sample. The V call is TRBV5-1, the J call TRBJ2-5; 11 bases are a match to TRBD2. V lost 2 bases and J lost 2; bases outside the gene matches: 5. The germline CDR1 and CDR2 sequences are SGHRS and YFSETQ. The CDR3 consists of 16 residues. This CDR3 reads CASSFPGLAEQETQYF. The DNA for the CDR3 is TGCGCCAGCAGCTTTCCGGGACTAGCGGAGCAAGAGACCCAGTACTTC. The whole variable domain, filled in from reference TRBV5-1 and TRBJ2-5, reads KAGVTQTPRYLIKTRGQQVTLSCSPISGHRSVSWYQQTPGQGLQFLFEYFSETQRNKGNFPGRFSGRQFSNSRSEMNVSTLELGDSALYLCASSFPGLAEQETQYFGPGTRLLVL.

The chain links TRBV20-1 to TRBJ2-7, with D maybe TRBD1 (5 bases). Germline CDR1 is DFQATT and CDR2 is SNEGSKA (reference sequence). The CDR3 consists of 11 residues. The ends were cut back, 5 bases at V and 6 bases at J, with 11 bases in the middle. CDR3 residues: CSARQLVEQYF. The CDR3 DNA reads as TGCAGTGCTCGACAGTTAGTCGAGCAGTACTTC.

With respect to this clone: Other DNA variants within this sample encode the same CDR3. CDR3 in DNA: TGCGCCAGCAGCTTAGGGGACAGGGGGTACGAGCAGTACTTC. Translating it yields CASSLGDRGYEQYF. This chain links TRBV5-1 with TRBJ2-7, with 11 bases matching TRBD1. V shed 2 bases and J 4 bases; nucleotides not matched to a gene: 2. The CDR3 length is 14 residues. Per the germline V gene, CDR1 is SGHRS and CDR2 is YFSETQ.

This sequence joins TRBV5-5 and TRBJ2-5; TRBD2 aligns across 7 bases. This CDR3 spans 15 amino acids. Per germline, CDR1 SGHKS and CDR2 YYEKEE (reference sequence). V lost 4 bases, J lost 7 bases, and 13 bases stayed unmatched. The CDR3 sequence: CASSPRDYGVVTQYF. As DNA, the CDR3 is TGTGCCAGCAGCCCCCGGGACTATGGGGTTGTGACCCAGTACTTC. The whole variable domain, filled in from reference TRBV5-5 and TRBJ2-5, reads DAGVTQSPTHLIKTRGQQVTLRCSPISGHKSVSWYQQVLGQGPQFIFQYYEKEERGRGNFPDRFSARQFPNYSSELNVNALLLGDSALYLCASSPRDYGVVTQYFGPGTRLLVL.

This chain uses TRBV2 with TRBJ2-5; D might be TRBD1 (5 bases). Germline V gene lookup returns CDR1 SNHLY and CDR2 FYNNEI. Deletions cut 8 bases from V and 6 bases from J, with 22 bases between. This CDR3 comprises 15 residues. CDR3 DNA sequence: TGTGCCAGCTTACCGATATTCGCAGGGTTGAAGACCCAGTACTTC. Amino acids: CASLPIFAGLKTQYF.

The chain uses TRBV5-1 and TRBJ2-7; 10 nucleotides line up with TRBD2. Unmatched junction bases numbered 8, after V lost 0 bases and J lost 5 bases. CDR1 is SGHRS, CDR2 YFSETQ, per germline. The CDR3 extends over 16 amino acids. CDR3 DNA: TGCGCCAGCAGCTTGGCCCGCCTAGCGGGAGCCAACGAGCAGTACTTC. Translated, it gives CASSLARLAGANEQYF.

The chain joins TRBV21-1 to TRBJ2-1; the D segment call TRBD1 is taken from the table without a DNA check. TRBV21-1 is a documented pseudogene. The CDR3 extends over 16 amino acids. CDR3 residues: CASSKGGQGGHNEQFF. The CDR3 region has the DNA TGTGCCAGCAGCAAAGGGGGACAGGGGGGCCACAATGAGCAGTTCTTC.

The V gene is TRBV19, the J gene TRBJ2-1; the D gene could be TRBD1 or TRBD2 (6 bases each). Germline V gene data show CDR1 as LNHDA and CDR2 as SQIVND (reference sequence). The CDR3 loop spans 14 amino acids. V was clipped by 9 bases and J by 3 bases, with 15 bases between them. The DNA for the CDR3 is TGTGCCAGCCAGGAGGGGGGAGTCTACAATGAGCAGTTCTTC. It encodes CASQEGGVYNEQFF.

V is TRBV7-9 and J is TRBJ2-3; no firm D call. Deletions cut 5 bases from V and 0 bases from J, with 12 bases between. Germline-derived CDR1 and CDR2 are SEHNR and FQNEAQ (reference sequence). CDR3 length: 15 residues. The CDR3, as DNA: TGTGCCAGCAGCCCCCAAGGAGTGAGCACAGATACGCAGTATTTT. This codes for CASSPQGVSTDTQYF.

The CDR3 sequence is CASSQGGAGGLETQYF. The CDR3 DNA reads as TGTGCCAGCAGCCAAGGTGGAGCGGGAGGGCTGGAGACCCAGTACTTC. The genes are TRBV4-2 and TRBJ2-5; 10 bases line up with TRBD2. J was trimmed by 5 bases and V by 1 base; bases with no gene match: 7. This CDR3 is 16 amino acids long. Germline assignment: CDR1 LGHNA and CDR2 YNFKEQ.

CDR3 region: CASRLQREGAKNIQYF. In nucleotides, the CDR3 is TGTGCAAGTCGCTTACAGCGGGAGGGAGCCAAAAACATTCAGTACTTC. The chain carries TRBV12-2 and TRBJ2-4; the table's TRBD2 call for D was not verified on the DNA. TRBV12-2 is a documented pseudogene. This CDR3 spans 16 amino acids.

The DNA for the CDR3 is TGTGCCAGTAGTAACAGCGGGAGGGCCCCCTACAATGAGCAGTTCTTC. Encoded protein: CASSNSGRAPYNEQFF. V is TRBV19 and J is TRBJ2-1, with 10 nucleotides matching TRBD2. There are 16 residues in the CDR3. The V and J ends lost 4 bases and 2 bases, in that order; junction bases with no gene match: 5. Germline V gene data show CDR1 as LNHDA and CDR2 as SQIVND (reference sequence).

J is TRBJ1-5 and V is TRBV19, with a weak D call TRBD1 (6 bases). The CDR3 has 15 residues. V lost 2 bases and J 2 bases, leaving 10 bases between the germline ends. Germline V gives CDR1 LNHDA, CDR2 SQIVND (reference sequence). This chain's CDR3 is CASSILTGGNQPQHF. CDR3 sequence (DNA): TGTGCCAGTAGTATACTGACAGGCGGCAATCAGCCCCAGCATTTT.

V gene TRBV28 combines with J gene TRBJ1-4; 7 nucleotides align to TRBD1. CDR1 and CDR2 (germline): MDHEN, SYDVKM. V gave up 4 bases and J gave up 7 bases; unmatched junction bases: 18. The CDR3 runs 18 residues. The CDR3 coding sequence is TGTGCCAGCAGTTCATCTATCCAACAGGGGCGAATGAGTGAAAAACTGTTTTTT. It is translated as CASSSSIQQGRMSEKLFF.

The chain has TRBV7-2 and TRBJ1-5; TRBD1 might be the D (5 bases). V was trimmed by 0 bases and J by 3 bases, leaving 9 bases between them. The CDR3 extends over 15 amino acids. Germline V lookup: CDR1 SGHTA, CDR2 FQGNSA. CDR3 loop: CASSLAVRANQPQHF. CDR3 nucleotide sequence: TGTGCCAGCAGCTTAGCTGTCAGGGCCAATCAGCCCCAGCATTTT. Together with reference TRBV7-2 and TRBJ1-5, the CDR3 gives the full variable domain: GAGVSQSPSNKVTEKGKDVELRCDPISGHTALYWYRQSLGQGLEFLIYFQGNSAPDKSGLPSDRFSAERTGGSVSTLTIQRTQQEDSAVYLCASSLAVRANQPQHFGDGTRLSIL.

The rearrangement links TRBV5-4 to TRBJ2-2, with D maybe TRBD1 (6 bases). CDR1 is SGHNT and CDR2 is YYREEE in the germline V gene (reference sequence). V gave up 3 bases and J gave up 1 base, with 10 bases separating them. This CDR3 has 15 residues. The CDR3 bases are TGTGCCAGCAGCTGGGGGCAGGGGAACACCGGGGAGCTGTTTTTT. Protein: CASSWGQGNTGELFF.

In the case of this clone: Since a far larger clone is one base different, this is likely a read error. The V gene is TRBV29-1, the J gene TRBJ1-2, with D uncertain. The CDR3 loop spans 11 amino acids. The V gene's germline CDR1 is SQVTM and CDR2 ANQGSEA. CDR3 loop: CSESSNYSYTF. The CDR3 coding sequence is TGCAGCGAGTCCTCAAACTATAGCTACACCTTC.

This rearrangement joins TRBV18 to TRBJ2-1; D call uncertain. The CDR3 has 13 residues. V lost 3 bases and J 7 bases, leaving 10 bases between the germline ends. CDR1 KGHSH and CDR2 LQKENI come from the germline V gene. CDR3 sequence (DNA): TGTGCCAGCTCACCGAACCCGGCGAATGAGCAGTTCTTC. It specifies CASSPNPANEQFF.

The chain recombines TRBV27 with TRBJ2-7; 7 bases match TRBD2. Germline V gene sequence: CDR1 MNHEY, CDR2 SMNVEV (reference sequence). The ends lost 7 bases at V and 4 bases at J; junction bases unmatched: 7. This CDR3 has 13 residues. CDR3: CASIPGTTYEQYF. The CDR3 DNA sequence: TGTGCCAGCATCCCCGGGACTACGTACGAGCAGTACTTC.